This T cell receptor beta chain appears in the sequencing data of a study of control samples from healthy donors and cancer patients. Germline CDR1 reads SGHTS; CDR2 reads YDEGEE. The V and J ends lost 0 bases and 2 bases respectively, with 9 bases between them. The CDR3 loop spans 15 amino acids. The assay was immunoSEQ multiplex PCR, and TCRdb's table has in-frame clones only and misses some. This sample yields roughly 80,000 clones, of which around 94% are seen a single time; 5.8% belongs to the top ten. The sequencing input was blood. The origin of this receptor is an older woman in good health. The rearrangement links TRBV5-8 to TRBJ1-5; possibly TRBD1 for D (5 bases). CDR3: CASSLGVGGNQPQHF. In DNA form, the CDR3 reads TGTGCCAGCAGCTTGGGTGTGGGGGGCAATCAGCCCCAGCATTTT. Based on the CDR3 plus reference TRBV5-8 and TRBJ1-5, the full variable domain is EAGVTQSPTHLIKTRGQQATLRCSPISGHTSVYWYQQALGLGLQFLLWYDEGEERNRGNFPPRFSGRQFPNYSSELNVNALELEDSALYLCASSLGVGGNQPQHFGDGTRLSIL.